The sequence of this TCR beta chain was determined in a study of blood T cell repertoires in COVID-19. Study background: COVID-19 samples, acute and convalescent, were from the United States, Italy and Spain. T cells, B-cell-depleted T cells, or PBMCs supplied cDNA or gDNA.

This CDR3 comprises 13 residues. The V end was cut by 5 bases, the J end by 6 bases, with 14 bases between. Germline CDR1 SGHTA, CDR2 FQGNSA. Methods used by the authors: Amplification of reference gene primers was used by the study to estimate nucleated cell counts. Some clones are missing from TCRdb's copy, which holds only in-frame ones; the method was immunoSEQ multiplex PCR. That table furnishes V, J and clone size, whereas the DNA furnished D and trimming. The sample lists 200,000 to 300,000 clones, approximately 83% occurring once. Specimen: peripheral blood. V usage is TRBV7-2 and J usage is TRBJ2-7; D remains unclear. This TCR was sampled from a woman in her twenties or thirties who had recovered from COVID-19. CDR3 protein: CASSPTQVGEQYF. The CDR3 DNA sequence: TGTGCCAGCAGCCCCACCCAGGTCGGCGAGCAGTACTTC.